This is a list of T cell receptor beta chains from one sample in a study of blood T cell repertoires in COVID-19. Sequencing was performed with immunoSEQ multiplex PCR; in TCRdb, only in-frame clones are kept and a portion is missing. Of 300,000 to 450,000 clones in the sample, approximately 89% were seen once. The sequencing sample was made of peripheral blood. These TCRs come from a woman aged 25 to 39 with COVID-19, enrolled during active disease. Both conserved end residues are part of each CDR3. A D gene is named only where the DNA matches it firmly. The listing skips clone size in some rows; elsewhere it reads once, few, many or a size class.

D gene | J gene | clone size | V gene | CDR3 DNA | CDR3 protein
TRBD2 | TRBJ2-5 | - | TRBV18 | TGTGCCACCCGCGGGGGGGGCCACGAGACCCAGTACTTC | CATRGGGHETQYF
TRBD1 | TRBJ2-1 | - | TRBV28 | TGTGCCAGCAGTTCTTTACATAGACCGGGACAGAAGCAGTTCTTC | CASSSLHRPGQKQFF
- | TRBJ2-7 | - | TRBV6-2/TRBV6-3 | TGTGCCAGCAGTTACCCCCAAGCGGGCCTCGCCTACGAGCAGTACTTC | CASSYPQAGLAYEQYF
TRBD2 | TRBJ2-7 | - | TRBV7-2 | TGTGCCAGCAGCTTAGCGGGGGGAGGGCTCTACGAGCAGTACTTC | CASSLAGGGLYEQYF
TRBD2 | TRBJ2-1 | - | TRBV13 | TGTGCCAGCAGCCCTCAGACTAGCGGAGAAAACAATGAGCAGTTCTTC | CASSPQTSGENNEQFF
TRBD2 | TRBJ2-7 | - | TRBV10-2 | TGCGCCAGCCATGGGACTAGCGGGAGCTACGAGCAGTACTTC | CASHGTSGSYEQYF
- | TRBJ2-2 | - | TRBV12-3/TRBV12-4 | TGTGCCAGCGGAGTGATCCCCATCGGGGAGCTGTTTTTT | CASGVIPIGELFF
- | TRBJ1-2 | few | TRBV11-2 | TGTGCCAGCAGCCCCGACTCTAACTATGGCTACACCTTC | CASSPDSNYGYTF
TRBD1 | TRBJ2-5 | - | TRBV28 | TGTGCCAGCAGTTCGACAGGGAGAGTCCCCCAAGAGACCCAGTACTTC | CASSSTGRVPQETQYF
- | TRBJ1-3 | - | TRBV27 | TGTGCCAGCAGATCGGCGGGGGGAAACACCATATATTTT | CASRSAGGNTIYF
- | TRBJ2-3 | - | TRBV5-6 | TGTGCCAGCTCCCCCGGGAGTCATACAGATACGCAGTATTTT | CASSPGSHTDTQYF
TRBD2 | TRBJ2-7 | - | TRBV30 | TGTGCCTGGGGACTAGGGGCTGACGCAAGCGAGCAGTACTTC | CAWGLGADASEQYF
TRBD1 | TRBJ2-7 | - | TRBV10-2 | TGCGCCAGCAGCACACCCGGGACAGTCTACGAGCAGTACTTC | CASSTPGTVYEQYF
- | TRBJ2-6 | - | TRBV7-9 | TGTGCCAGCAGGTACAGTTCAGGTTTCTCTGGGGCCAACGTCCTGACTTTC | CASRYSSGFSGANVLTF
- | TRBJ2-1 | - | TRBV4-3 | TGCGCCAGCAGCCAAGATCGCCTTATCGAGAATGAGCAGTTCTTC | CASSQDRLIENEQFF
TRBD1 | TRBJ2-3 | few | TRBV29-1 | TGCAGCGCTGCGGAGGGGACAGGGTACGATACGCAGTATTTT | CSAAEGTGYDTQYF
TRBD1 | TRBJ1-2 | once | TRBV5-1 | TGCGCCAGCAGCTTAGTACCACAGGGGGCAAATGGCTACACCTTC | CASSLVPQGANGYTF
- | TRBJ2-1 | - | TRBV27 | TGTGCCAGCAGTTTATCAATCCAGGTTTACAATGAGCAGTTCTTC | CASSLSIQVYNEQFF
- | TRBJ1-2 | - | TRBV19 | TGTGCCAGTAGTATCGGGCCGGGGAACTATGGCTACACCTTC | CASSIGPGNYGYTF
TRBD2 | TRBJ2-7 | - | TRBV6-2/TRBV6-3 | TGTGCCAGCAGTTATTCTCGGGGGGGCCACGAGCAGTACTTC | CASSYSRGGHEQYF
TRBD2 | TRBJ2-2 | - | TRBV11-2 | TGTGCCAGCAGCTTAACGGCGGGAGCGGACGGGGAGCTGTTTTTT | CASSLTAGADGELFF
TRBD2 | TRBJ2-3 | - | TRBV5-1 | TGCGCCAGCAGCTTGGAATCGACTAGCGGGAGTACAGATACGCAGTATTTT | CASSLESTSGSTDTQYF
- | TRBJ1-4 | - | TRBV14 | TGTGCCAGCAGCCAAGATGGCCAACGTAATGAAAAACTGTTTTTT | CASSQDGQRNEKLFF
- | TRBJ2-5 | - | TRBV12-3/TRBV12-4 | TGTGCCAGCAGTCCCCTGGAGACCCAGTACTTC | CASSPLETQYF
- | TRBJ1-1 | - | TRBV29-1 | TGCAGCGCACGGGAGGGTTTCACTGAAGCTTTCTTT | CSAREGFTEAFF
TRBD2 | TRBJ2-7 | - | TRBV2 | TGTGCCAGCAGCCGACTAGCGGGAGGGGGCGAGCAGTACTTC | CASSRLAGGGEQYF
TRBD2 | TRBJ2-1 | - | TRBV11-2 | TGTGCCAGCAGCTTACGGGGGGGGATCAACTACAATGAGCAGTTCTTC | CASSLRGGINYNEQFF
TRBD2 | TRBJ2-7 | - | TRBV28 | TGTGCCAGCAGTTCACTAGCGGGAGAGAACGAGCAGTACTTC | CASSSLAGENEQYF
TRBD2 | TRBJ2-3 | - | TRBV19 | TGTGCCAGTTCGCGGGAGGCGCCAGATACGCAGTATTTT | CASSREAPDTQYF
TRBD2 | TRBJ2-7 | - | TRBV15 | TGTGCCACCAGCAGAGAGCCGGGACTACCCTACGAGCAGTACTTC | CATSREPGLPYEQYF
- | TRBJ1-1 | once | TRBV27 | TGTGCCAGCAGTTTCACCAGGGGAATTAACACTGAAGCTTTCTTT | CASSFTRGINTEAFF
- | TRBJ1-2 | - | TRBV28 | TGTGCCAGCAGCCAGGTCCTGGGGGGCTATGGCTACACCTTC | CASSQVLGGYGYTF
- | TRBJ1-4 | - | TRBV7-3 | TGTGCCAGCAGCTGTGGCAGGGGATCGACTAATGAAAAACTGTTTTTT | CASSCGRGSTNEKLFF
TRBD2 | TRBJ2-3 | - | TRBV6-4 | TGTGCCAGCAGGGGACTAGCTGAAGATACGCAGTATTTT | CASRGLAEDTQYF